This TCR beta chain derives from a study of blood T cell repertoires in COVID-19. Turning to the study itself: The origin of the acute and convalescent COVID-19 samples was the United States, Italy and Spain.

A word on this clone: Other nucleotide sequences in the sample specify the same CDR3.

As handled by the study authors: Using reference gene primer amplification, nucleated cell counts were estimated. Sequencing used immunoSEQ multiplex PCR; TCRdb keeps in-frame clones, though not all of them. V and J calls and clone size are those listed in that table; D and trimming were worked out from the DNA. The sample holds about 270,000 clones, approximately 90% seen once. Assignments of participants to cohorts depended upon their own reported clinical history. Exposed enrollees had met someone with a PCR-confirmed or clinician-diagnosed COVID-19 case at some point within the 2 weeks before study entry. This CDR3 contains 14 residues. The ends lost 4 bases at V and 1 base at J; junction bases unmatched: 2. Germline values: CDR1 SGHRS, CDR2 YFSETQ.

Sequencing was done on a sample of PBMCs or T cells enriched from blood (not recorded which). The chain recombines TRBV5-1 with TRBJ2-3; TRBD1 agrees at 8 bases. The receptor comes from a man aged 40-55 years who had been exposed to COVID-19. The CDR3 coding sequence is TGCGCCAGCAGCCCGGGACAGGGCACAGATACGCAGTATTTT. This codes for CASSPGQGTDTQYF.